These 5 T cell receptor beta chains were all obtained from the same sample, sequenced in a study of T cell changes during pregnancy in multiple sclerosis. Clones were sequenced by immunoSEQ multiplex PCR, and TCRdb holds only the in-frame ones, with some missing. The sample shows some 120,000 clones, 95% to 98% of them seen only once. The specimen was peripheral blood, collected after pregnancy. These TCRs come from a female donor with multiple sclerosis, enrolled in a pregnancy study.

The chain is built from TRBV6-6 and TRBJ1-1; D remains unclear. V was clipped by 2 bases and J by 4 bases, with 11 bases between them. CDR1 and CDR2 from the germline V gene are MNHNY and SVGAGI (reference sequence). The CDR3 is 14 amino acids. The CDR3 coding sequence is TGTGCCAGCAGTTACGAGGTGGTGAGCACTGAAGCTTTCTTT. Translated: CASSYEVVSTEAFF.

The J gene is TRBJ2-7, the V gene TRBV9, with TRBD1 matching 7 bases. The CDR3 spans 15 residues. Germline V gene data show CDR1 as SGDLS and CDR2 as YYNGEE. J lost 5 bases, V lost 3 bases, and 11 bases had no gene match. The CDR3 bases are TGTGCCAGCAGCGCAGTATCGACAGGGTTGGACGAGCAGTACTTC. The encoded protein is CASSAVSTGLDEQYF.

The chain recombines TRBV10-3 with TRBJ2-5, with 8 bases that match TRBD2. Losses at the gene ends were 5 bases for V and 5 bases for J; bases not matched to a gene: 7. The CDR3 has 14 residues. Germline V gives CDR1 ENHRY, CDR2 SYGVKD. Here the CDR3 reads CAISWREAPETQYF. Here the CDR3 DNA reads TGTGCCATCAGTTGGCGGGAGGCTCCGGAGACCCAGTACTTC.

The J gene is TRBJ1-3, the V gene TRBV5-4; the D gene is possibly TRBD1 (5 bases). With 3 bases removed from V and 0 bases from J, the gap between germline ends came to 13 bases. CDR1 and CDR2 from the germline V gene are SGHNT and YYREEE (reference sequence). The CDR3 runs to 16 residues. DNA of the CDR3: TGTGCCAGCAGCTCGGGACTTCCCCGCTCTGGAAACACCATATATTTT. Encoded protein: CASSSGLPRSGNTIYF. Based on the CDR3 plus reference TRBV5-4 and TRBJ1-3, the full variable domain is ETGVTQSPTHLIKTRGQQVTLRCSSQSGHNTVSWYQQALGQGPQFIFQYYREEENGRGNFPPRFSGLQFPNYSSELNVNALELDDSALYLCASSSGLPRSGNTIYFGEGSWLTVV.

The chain combines TRBV5-8 with TRBJ1-5, with D possibly matching TRBD1 (5 bases). The CDR3 length is 15 residues. With 4 bases removed from V and 2 bases from J, the gap between germline ends came to 13 bases. CDR1 and CDR2 (germline): SGHTS, YDEGEE. The DNA for the CDR3 is TGTGCCAGCAGCCGGTCGCAGGGTGGCAATCAGCCCCAGCATTTT. Translated, it gives CASSRSQGGNQPQHF.